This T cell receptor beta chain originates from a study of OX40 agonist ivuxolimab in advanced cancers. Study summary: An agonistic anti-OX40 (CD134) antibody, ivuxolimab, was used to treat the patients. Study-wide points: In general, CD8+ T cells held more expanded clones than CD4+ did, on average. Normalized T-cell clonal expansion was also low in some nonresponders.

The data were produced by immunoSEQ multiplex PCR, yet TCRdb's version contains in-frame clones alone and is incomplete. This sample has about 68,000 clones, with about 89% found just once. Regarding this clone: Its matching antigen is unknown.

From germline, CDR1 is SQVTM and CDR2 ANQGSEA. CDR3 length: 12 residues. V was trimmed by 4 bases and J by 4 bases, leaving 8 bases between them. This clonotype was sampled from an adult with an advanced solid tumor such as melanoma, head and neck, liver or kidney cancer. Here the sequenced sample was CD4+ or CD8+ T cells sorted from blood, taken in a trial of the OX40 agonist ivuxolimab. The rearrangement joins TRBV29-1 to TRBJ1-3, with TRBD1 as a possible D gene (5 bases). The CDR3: CSVGEGGNTIYF. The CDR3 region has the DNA TGCAGCGTTGGGGAGGGGGGAAACACCATATATTTT.